The rows below give T cell receptor beta chains drawn from one sample of a study of T cell repertoires in aging, cancer and after chemotherapy. Each CDR3 protein gets one entry after TCRdb re-called the multiplex PCR reads with MiXCR. Of around 1,000 distinct CDR3 sequences listed, roughly 15% are singletons. The sequenced material came from blood. Source of these receptors: a human donor with a solid tumor. Each CDR3 is given with its conserved first and last residue. Fields, in order: D gene, clone size, J gene, V gene, CDR3 protein, CDR3 DNA. D genes are given only for firm matches. Clone size is shown for a subset of rows, as once, few, many or a class of expanded clone.

>TRBD1|-|TRBJ2-6|TRBV10-3
CTIKGAGANVLTF
TGTACCATCAAGGGGGCTGGGGCTAACGTCCTGACTTTC
>-|large|TRBJ2-6|TRBV6-5
CASSYDGLRALDSGANVLTF
TGTGCCAGCAGTTACGATGGGCTGAGGGCACTCGATTCTGGGGCCAACGTCCTGACTTTC
>TRBD1|-|TRBJ1-1|TRBV20-1
CSVPGQGETEAFF
TGCAGTGTTCCGGGACAGGGGGAAACTGAAGCTTTCTTT
>-|medium-sized|TRBJ2-7|TRBV20-1
CSARVWTHDEQYF
TGCAGTGCTAGAGTCTGGACACACGATGAGCAGTACTTC
>-|large|TRBJ1-2|TRBV7-6
CASSPGIGYGYTF
TGTGCCAGCAGCCCCGGAATCGGGTATGGCTACACCTTC
>-|large|TRBJ1-4|TRBV11-3
CASSLAHGPSEKLFF
TGTGCCAGCAGCTTAGCACACGGGCCCTCCGAAAAACTGTTTTTT
>-|few|TRBJ1-4|TRBV18
CASSRGQTNEKLFF
TGTGCCAGCTCACGAGGACAGACTAATGAAAAACTGTTTTTT
>-|large|TRBJ1-2|TRBV7-9
CASSFQGSYGYTF
TGTGCCAGCAGCTTTCAGGGGAGCTATGGCTACACCTTC
>-|-|TRBJ1-6|TRBV12-3/TRBV12-4
CASSFGAGNSPLHF
TGTGCCAGCAGTTTTGGGGCTGGGAATTCACCCCTCCACTTT
>-|large|TRBJ2-6|TRBV6-1
CASSEVRLASGANVLTF
TGTGCCAGCAGTGAAGTGCGTCTGGCCTCTGGGGCCAACGTCCTGACTTTC
>TRBD1|large|TRBJ2-1|TRBV11-3
CASSSRDSYNEQFF
TGTGCCAGCAGCTCCCGGGACAGCTACAATGAGCAGTTCTTC
>TRBD2|-|TRBJ2-3|TRBV7-2
CASSQDRTSTNTQYF
TGTGCCAGCAGCCAAGACAGGACTAGCACAAATACGCAGTATTTT
>-|large|TRBJ2-2|TRBV5-4
CASKGNTGELFF
TGTGCCAGCAAAGGGAACACCGGGGAGCTGTTTTTT
>-|few|TRBJ2-1|TRBV5-4
CASRNRRAQSPYNEQFF
TGTGCCAGCAGGAACAGAAGGGCGCAGTCTCCCTACAATGAGCAGTTCTTC
>TRBD1|-|TRBJ2-1|TRBV5-1
CASEDRVYNEQFF
TGCGCCAGCGAAGACAGGGTCTACAATGAGCAGTTCTTC
>TRBD1|large|TRBJ2-7|TRBV27
CASSSVGTGSYEQYF
TGTGCCAGCAGTTCCGTGGGGACAGGTAGCTACGAGCAGTACTTC
>-|large|TRBJ2-3|TRBV6-1
CASSEPTFDTQYF
TGTGCCAGCAGTGAACCCACATTCGATACGCAGTATTTT
>TRBD1|few|TRBJ1-5|TRBV7-9
CASSRTGSNQPQHF
TGTGCCAGCAGCCGGACAGGGAGCAATCAGCCCCAGCATTTT
>TRBD1|-|TRBJ1-1|TRBV20-1
CSARDIDRGGMWVF
TGCAGTGCTAGAGATATTGACAGGGGTGGGATGTGGGTCTTT
>TRBD1|few|TRBJ1-6|TRBV20-1
CSATRTGGLSSYNSPLHF
TGCAGTGCTACAAGGACAGGGGGCCTGAGCTCCTATAATTCACCCCTCCACTTT
>-|large|TRBJ2-7|TRBV19
CASSIAHLSYEQYF
TGTGCCAGTAGTATCGCGCACCTCTCCTACGAGCAGTACTTC
>-|few|TRBJ1-1|TRBV28
CASSLWAGVNTEAFF
TGTGCCAGCAGTTTATGGGCGGGGGTGAACACTGAAGCTTTCTTT
>TRBD2|few|TRBJ2-1|TRBV18
CASRHRSTSGNNEQFF
TGTGCCAGTCGTCACCGTTCCACTAGCGGTAACAATGAGCAGTTCTTC
>TRBD2|large|TRBJ2-7|TRBV30
CAFERRTSATYEQYF
TGTGCCTTTGAAAGAAGGACTAGCGCGACCTACGAGCAGTACTTC
>-|medium-sized|TRBJ1-1|TRBV7-9
CASSPRANTEAFF
TGTGCCAGCAGCCCCAGAGCGAACACTGAAGCTTTCTTT